This T cell receptor beta chain was documented in a study of radiotherapy plus CTLA-4 blockade in lung cancer. This table comes from immunoSEQ multiplex PCR, and its TCRdb copy is limited to in-frame clones, with some not included. The sample carries roughly 57,000 clones, roughly four fifths recorded once. This sequence originates from a human donor with non-small cell lung cancer whose response to radiotherapy plus ipilimumab could not be evaluated. The sample consisted of peripheral blood, taken from a patient treated with radiotherapy plus ipilimumab.

The CDR3 nucleotides read TGCGCCAGCAGCGTAGACAACCCCCGGGAAAAACTGTTTTTT. Protein product: CASSVDNPREKLFF. This sequence joins TRBV5-1 and TRBJ1-4, with unresolved D. V lost 4 bases, J lost 8 bases, and 15 bases lay in between. The germline V gene encodes CDR1 SGHRS and CDR2 YFSETQ. CDR3 size: 14 residues. Complete variable domain (other parts from reference TRBV5-1 and TRBJ1-4): KAGVTQTPRYLIKTRGQQVTLSCSPISGHRSVSWYQQTPGQGLQFLFEYFSETQRNKGNFPGRFSGRQFSNSRSEMNVSTLELGDSALYLCASSVDNPREKLFFGSGTQLSVL.